The source of this T cell receptor (beta chain) is a study of spatial heterogeneity in lung cancer. Study-level background: Mean representation of each unique TCR and UMI combination in the raw reads exceeded nine occurrences.

TCRdb fed the 5' RACE reads into MiXCR, producing one record per CDR3 protein. The sample contains 950 to 1,300 distinct CDR3 sequences, roughly 40% of which appear only once. Time point given: sample taken at primary tumor resection. Sequencing was performed on whole RNA extracted from tumor and nontumor lung tissue, or from frozen PBMC, and the material was left unsorted. Germline V gene lookup returns CDR1 SGHVS and CDR2 FNYEAQ. The CDR3 is made up of 14 amino acids. Between the trimmed V and J ends, which lost 1 base and 2 bases, there was a span of 8 bases. Here the sequenced sample was normal lung tissue next to the tumor, taken at surgery. J is TRBJ1-2 and V is TRBV7-6, with D unclear. The TCR was taken from a male donor with early-stage non-small cell lung cancer. DNA of the CDR3: TGTGCCAGCAGCTTAGACGGGTTAAACTATGGCTACACCTTC. Protein: CASSLDGLNYGYTF.